This T cell receptor (beta chain) was obtained from a study of blood T cell repertoires in COVID-19. Study at large: In each case, the material was cDNA or gDNA derived from T cells, B-cell-depleted T cells, or PBMCs.

The CDR3 length is 13 residues. The germline gives CDR1 MDHEN, CDR2 SYDVKM. Trimming shortened V by 5 bases and J by 8 bases, and 14 bases separated the two germline ends. Data came from immunoSEQ multiplex PCR; TCRdb stores just in-frame clones and leaves some out. The sample consists of 250,000 to 350,000 clones, 85% to 90% of them appearing once. This receptor was taken from a woman aged 45-59 years with COVID-19, enrolled during active disease. The sample comprised peripheral blood. The chain has TRBV28 and TRBJ2-3, with D perhaps matching TRBD2 (6 bases). In DNA form, the CDR3 reads TGTGCCAGCAGTGCACATGGAGCGGGTACGCAGTATTTT. Protein product: CASSAHGAGTQYF.